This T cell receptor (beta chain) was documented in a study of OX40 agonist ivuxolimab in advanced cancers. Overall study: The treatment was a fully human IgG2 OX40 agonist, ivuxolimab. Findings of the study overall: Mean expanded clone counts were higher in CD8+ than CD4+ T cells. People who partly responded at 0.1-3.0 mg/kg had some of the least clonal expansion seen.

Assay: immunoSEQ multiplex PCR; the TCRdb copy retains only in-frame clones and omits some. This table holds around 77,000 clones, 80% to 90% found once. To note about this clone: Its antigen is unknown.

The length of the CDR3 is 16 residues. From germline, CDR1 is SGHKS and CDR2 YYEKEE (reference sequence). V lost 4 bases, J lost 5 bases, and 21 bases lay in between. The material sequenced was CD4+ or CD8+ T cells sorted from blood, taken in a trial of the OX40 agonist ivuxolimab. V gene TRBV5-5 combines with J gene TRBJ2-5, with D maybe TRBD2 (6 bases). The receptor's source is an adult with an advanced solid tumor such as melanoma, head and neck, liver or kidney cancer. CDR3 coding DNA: TGTGCCAGCAGCCTCGGGGGTAGCGGCGCCCGGGAGACCCAGTACTTC. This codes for CASSLGGSGARETQYF.